The sample holds a few counts of the clone carrying this T cell receptor (beta chain). Its antigen is still unknown. This entry belongs to a study of cytomegalovirus exposure and HLA in healthy donors. Study in general: The study placed about four fifths of its roughly 410 genotyped donors in the Caucasian-associated ancestry cluster.

The CDR3 has 15 residues. The germline gives CDR1 MNHNY, CDR2 SVGAGI (reference sequence). V lost 4 bases, J lost 0 bases, and 10 bases lay in between. Researchers ran the PCR with 60 Vbeta and 13 Jbeta primers. The assay was immunoSEQ multiplex PCR, and TCRdb's table has in-frame clones only and misses some. Among over 110,000 clones listed, 75% to 80% were seen once. General observations from the study: Differences between HLA loci emerged in a later analysis of TCR association rates, with DRB1 most and HLA-C fewest. In a later analysis, common viral pathogens appeared linked to several of the most significant clusters. Through in vitro validation, a few CMV-associated chains were shown to be specific for CMV antigens.

This chain links TRBV6-6 with TRBJ1-3; D is undetermined. This clonotype originated in a woman aged 40 to 50 in good health and CMV-seropositive. Sequencing used PBMCs. CDR3: CASSFLTHSGNTIYF. In DNA form, the CDR3 reads TGTGCCAGCAGTTTCCTTACTCACTCTGGAAACACCATATATTTT.